This T cell receptor (beta chain) was documented in a study of vaccination effects on CD4 cells after COVID-19 (dated by TCRdb to about 2022). At the level of the whole study: Across the study, the median time from the second dose to post-vaccine sampling was 72 days (range 14 to 241). In the study, cultures from other donors were sequenced using the Oncomine TCR Beta short-read assay on an Illumina iSeq 100. The full study included ten to eleven COVID-19 convalescent patients and several SARS-CoV-2-naive healthy vaccine recipients. SARS-CoV-2 spike-specific CD4+ TCR repertoires were compared before and after mRNA vaccination in COVID-19 convalescent patients and in infection-naive vaccine recipients.

In the ViraFEST assay, PBMC were stimulated with viral peptide pools, and antigen-specific CD4+ T cell clonotypes were then identified by expansion using TCR sequencing. After around 11 days of culture, CD4+ T cells were isolated with the EasySep CD4+ T cell isolation kit. Participants received two doses of either the BNT162b2 or the mRNA-1273 mRNA SARS-CoV-2 vaccine. Healthy vaccine recipients had no prior SARS-CoV-2 infection, confirmed by negative nucleocapsid antibodies before and after vaccination. Each well held roughly 2.2 million PBMC cultured in IMDM containing roughly 5% human AB serum, 9 to 10 IU/ml IL-2 and gentamicin, along with about 10 ug/ml peptides. On days 3 and 7, half of the culture medium was replaced with fresh IL-2-containing medium. Unless otherwise noted, each peptide stimulation condition was cultured in triplicate wells. Using Ficoll-Paque Plus gradient centrifugation, PBMC were separated from whole blood and then either used fresh or cryopreserved at -140C. The spike proteins of SARS-CoV-2 and of the common cold coronaviruses HCoV-NL63, HCoV-OC43 and HCoV-229E were spanned by overlapping peptide pools. The QIAamp micro DNA kit was used to extract genomic DNA from the cultured CD4+ T cells.

A note on this clone: Its antigen has not been determined. No much larger clone is present one base from it, and per-base qualities are unavailable.

Relative to germline, V is 0 bases shorter and J is 6 bases shorter, with 12 bases between their ends. Including cysteine and phenylalanine, the CDR3 has 15 amino acids. The retained sequence is limited to the CDR3, 45 bases, with the frame set at the first base. Sequences LGHDT (CDR1) and YNNKEL (CDR2) are obtained from the germline V gene (reference sequence). The library was made by the immunoSEQ multiplex PCR assay. TCR beta CDR3 sequencing was performed on DNA from the cultured, isolated CD4+ T cells. In the source study's methods: Non-productive TCR sequences were removed, reads were trimmed to the CDR3 region, and CDR3s of at least 7 amino acids were retained. The MANAFEST web app was used to identify antigen-specific clonotypes by comparing expansion in peptide wells with expansion in reference cultures. For clones to be considered positive, expansion at FDR<0.05 versus reference and all other wells, an odds ratio above 5, and a frequency above 0.1% in two replicate wells were required. A clonotype was defined as cross-reactive if the clonotype was significantly expanded both in SARS-CoV-2 spike wells and in at least one common cold coronavirus spike condition. CDR3 similarity was assessed by Levenshtein distance with the stringdist R package, and unrooted trees were built with ape in R 3.6.1. In TCRdb, the immuneACCESS table is reduced to in-frame sequences with V and J assigned. These tables do not hold every clone; where another copy was compared, an unresolved V gene accounts for under half, and the others remain unexplained. The V and J calls and clone size come from that table; D and trimming were worked out from the DNA. The sample table contains more than 11,000 clones; only one count was recorded for 55% to 85% of them. The ten largest clones add up to roughly 9.7% of the sample.

Paper-wide results and their limitations: In healthy vaccine recipients, vaccine-induced clones were almost all SARS-CoV-2 mono-reactive, with only 1 of 255 cross-reactive with common cold coronaviruses. Clones induced by infection and clones induced by vaccination both contracted markedly at late timepoints after vaccination, which fits with T cell responses waning over time. Limitations of the study were the small number of convalescent patients and the absence of early post-infection timepoints.

Material: CD4+ T cells from PBMCs cultured with SARS-CoV-2 spike peptides, obtained after COVID-19 vaccination. Read against the paper, the sample's cell subset or site label means: SARS-CoV-2 spike overlapping peptide pool stimulation. The TCR was taken from a human donor who received a COVID-19 vaccine. The rearranged chain carries TRBV3-1 (or the pseudogene TRBV3-2) and TRBJ1-5; the D gene remains uncertain. The DNA sequence is TGTGCCAGCAGCCAAGATGCCGGGTTTGGTCAGCCCCAGCATTTT. This codes for CASSQDAGFGQPQHF.